This TCR beta chain is drawn from a study of control samples from healthy donors and cancer patients. TCRdb keeps only in-frame clones here, not all; method: immunoSEQ multiplex PCR. The data show some 64,000 clones, about 90% seen once. The material sequenced was PBMCs. The origin of this receptor is a woman aged 45 to 65 with head and neck cancer.

This CDR3 reads CASSLAGGLGEQYF. In nucleotides, the CDR3 is TGCGCCAGCAGCTTGGCCGGGGGGCTGGGCGAGCAGTACTTC. The chain has TRBV5-1 and TRBJ2-7, with TRBD2 as a possible D gene (7 bases). Trimming removed 0 bases at V and 6 bases at J, with 13 bases between. This CDR3 region has 14 residues. The germline CDR1 and CDR2 sequences are SGHRS and YFSETQ. The full variable domain, in which reference TRBV5-1 and TRBJ2-7 provide the parts outside the CDR3, is KAGVTQTPRYLIKTRGQQVTLSCSPISGHRSVSWYQQTPGQGLQFLFEYFSETQRNKGNFPGRFSGRQFSNSRSEMNVSTLELGDSALYLCASSLAGGLGEQYFGPGTRLTVT.